This T cell receptor (beta chain) is from a study of shared clonotypes between healthy human individuals (TCRdb year 2020). Describing the broader study: A few men and a couple of women, aged 18 to 49 years, made up the cohort. For each donor, CD4 naive and CD4 memory were each given three plates, CD8 naive was given two plates, and CD8 memory was given one plate. To estimate repertoire size and how much clonotypes are shared between individuals, the study performed deep sequencing of blood TCR repertoires from roughly five healthy adults. Libraries were prepared and TCR repertoires were sequenced by different laboratories using diverse techniques, in order to increase sequencing depth and limit assay-specific biases. Each donor's leukapheresis produced roughly between about 0.9 and 9.5 billion PBMCs. Summary of the overall study and its limitations: Clonotypes shared by all four sorted-subset donors showed higher generation probabilities than non-shared clonotypes. Only blood was sampled, and tissue TCR repertoires likely differ from those in blood. Naive subsets generally had larger estimated clonotype richness than memory subsets did. Because the study included only a small number of donors, the genetic and exposure-history diversity represented was limited. Incomplete sequencing was indicated by rarefaction of sorted-subset datasets, despite the large sequencing depth. Sharing across a few donors was observed for about 5% of naive CD4, under 4% of naive CD8, about 2.5% of memory CD4, and around 0.42% of memory CD8 clonotypes. Pairwise subsampling indicated that sequencing depth was expected to affect the degree of clonotype sharing among donors.

According to the germline V gene, CDR1 reads LGHNA and CDR2 reads YSLEER. Ends trimmed: V by 4 bases, J by 4 bases; bases unmatched to a gene: 2. Its CDR3 holds 15 amino acids, cysteine through phenylalanine. The DNA shown is the 45-base CDR3, in frame from base 1. This clone was seen just once. Its antigen is not yet known. Base qualities are not provided; no much larger clone lies one nucleotide away. Healthy HIV-negative adults with no recently reported acute infections or vaccinations were included as donors. Every donor was a Caucasian adult residing in Nashville, Tennessee, USA. CD4+ T cells were enriched by magnetic negative selection; naive cells were then positively selected on CD45RA, and the negative fraction formed the memory subset. Blood was obtained by leukapheresis, after which PBMCs were separated by Ficoll-Histopaque density gradient centrifugation and cryopreserved in liquid nitrogen vapor phase. Purity and quantity of every magnetically sorted T cell population were checked by analytical flow cytometry. From each sorted fraction, genomic DNA was isolated and quantified by UV absorbance on a Nanodrop 2000c.

TCR CDR3 regions were amplified from genomic DNA by multiplex PCR using the deep immunoSEQ assay. Extracted genomic DNA from each cell subset was spread evenly across all wells of several immunoSEQ 96-well plates, with each plate serving as a replicate. Each replicate PCR for sorted subsets received about 180 ng genomic DNA, equal to around 32,000 T cell genomes. Purified libraries were measured with a Qubit 3.0 fluorometer, size-checked on a Bioanalyzer 2100, and measured again with the KAPA Library Quantification kit. Every immunoSEQ 96-well plate was sequenced on a dedicated single-read 150-cycle Illumina NextSeq 550 flow cell. The published analysis was carried out like this. Because the immunoSEQ output held only junctional sequences and lacked quality scores, the filtering could not match the filtering applied to full-length reads. Sequences were annotated with PyIR, a Python wrapper for IgBLAST v1.9, and V/J genes and CDR3 were assigned using IMGT germline references. Reads were filtered out if the reads had weak V/J assignments (E-value above 1e-6), no CDR3, stop codons, out-of-frame junctions, or ambiguous translated residues. A V3J clonotype was defined by an identical inferred V gene, J gene, and CDR3 amino acid sequence. Percentage overlap between repertoires was computed as shared unique clonotypes divided by the size of the smaller repertoire. Richness of each repertoire was evaluated using RTK rarefaction, the Chao1 estimator, and Recon v2.1 estimates of unobserved clonotypes. OLGA was used to compute generation probabilities for all TCRbeta clonotypes that the gDNA method yielded from several donors. TCRdb limited this immuneACCESS table to in-frame rearrangements with V and J called. A share of clones is missing; checked studies link under half to unresolved V genes, and the rest is unexplained. V and J calls and clone size follow that table, whereas D and trimming were derived from the DNA. Within this sample are fewer than 2.5 million clones, with more than 85% of them counted one time only. Jointly, the top ten make up around 0.37% of the sample.

The V gene is TRBV4-3 and the J gene is TRBJ2-2, with TRBD1 matching 11 junction bases. The clonotype was recovered from a man between 18 and 29 years old in good health. Some clones in this sample may be carry-over from other donors' samples. Sequencing was performed on naive CD4+ T cells from PBMCs. The cell subset or site label here, explained by the study, means: CD45RA+ positively selected. The CDR3 reads CASSLGTGGTGELFF. Read as DNA, the sequence is TGCGCCAGCAGCCTCGGGACAGGGGGCACCGGGGAGCTGTTTTTT.